The 18 T cell receptor beta chains below come from one sample, sequenced in a study of blood T cells in healthy people across ages. A sample-barcoded 5' primer and a J-beta primer mix were used in a second PCR of about 6 to 12 cycles. TCRdb used MiXCR to reprocess the 5' RACE reads, holding one entry per CDR3 protein. The table includes approximately 800,000 distinct CDR3 sequences, roughly 24% detected once. This sample was shared with a second study, whose subject was T cells of mothers and their children.

Sequenced input: blood. These receptors all stem from a boy aged 5-17 years in good health.

This chain links TRBV7-3 with TRBJ2-1, with 7 bases identical to TRBD2. Germline CDR1 SGHTA, CDR2 FQGTGA. The V and J ends lost 3 bases and 5 bases, in that order; junction bases with no gene match: 4. The CDR3 length is 14 residues. In DNA form, the CDR3 reads TGTGCCAGCAGCTTGAGCGGGATGGACAATGAGCAGTTCTTC. Its translation is CASSLSGMDNEQFF.

This clonotype has only a few counts. CDR3 DNA sequence: TGCAGCGTTGAATCGGCTCTAGCGGAAGACACAGATACGCAGTATTTT. Amino acids: CSVESALAEDTDTQYF. J is TRBJ2-3 and V is TRBV29-1; 7 bases line up with TRBD2. This CDR3 is built from 16 residues. After removal of 2 bases from V and 2 bases from J, the junction contained 10 bases not matched to a gene. Germline V CDR1 and CDR2: SQVTM, ANQGSEA.

This clonotype came up a few times. The chain is built from TRBV9 and TRBJ2-3; 12 bases line up with TRBD2. The CDR3 consists of 17 residues. The V and J ends lost 0 bases and 2 bases, in that order; junction bases with no gene match: 4. Germline V gene data show CDR1 as SGDLS and CDR2 as YYNGEE. The CDR3 is CASSVEGLAGSTDTQYF. The CDR3 DNA is TGTGCCAGCAGCGTAGAAGGACTAGCGGGGTCCACAGATACGCAGTATTTT.

This clonotype was seen more than once but under ten times. The rearrangement uses TRBV6-5 and TRBJ2-7; D call uncertain. Per germline, CDR1 MNHEY and CDR2 SVGAGI. V was trimmed by 4 bases and J by 3 bases, leaving 13 bases between them. The CDR3 runs 14 residues. The CDR3 nucleotides are TGTGCCAGCAGTTCCTCTCAAGGATTCTACGAGCAGTACTTC. It yields the protein CASSSSQGFYEQYF.

J is TRBJ2-1 and V is TRBV20-1, with D perhaps matching TRBD1 (6 bases). The J call may be in error: the DNA end matches TRBJ2-7 better. The CDR3 runs to 14 residues. Germline CDR1 DFQATT, CDR2 SNEGSKA (reference sequence). CDR3 in amino acids: CSASRAGASYEQYF. Written as DNA, the CDR3 is TGCAGTGCTAGCCGCGCAGGGGCTTCCTACGAGCAGTACTTC.

This clonotype was picked up a small number of times. This chain uses TRBV20-1 with TRBJ1-6; D gene unclear. The CDR3 covers 16 residues. With 0 bases removed from V and 8 bases from J, the gap between germline ends came to 17 bases. Germline loops: CDR1 DFQATT, CDR2 SNEGSKA (reference sequence). CDR3 DNA: TGCAGTGCTAGAGAGTTTCAAGGATCTGGGGATTCACCCCTCCACTTT. Amino acid sequence: CSAREFQGSGDSPLHF.

The chain uses TRBV27 and TRBJ2-5; D unresolved. Near its end, the DNA agrees better with TRBJ2-1, so the J call may be wrong. Germline V gives CDR1 MNHEY, CDR2 SMNVEV (reference sequence). This CDR3 is built from 13 residues. The CDR3 loop is CASSLFSSNEQFF. For the CDR3, the DNA is TGTGCCAGCAGTTTATTTTCATCCAATGAGCAGTTCTTC.

There are a few counts of this clonotype. One end of the junction fails to match germline, which may point to a read error. V gene TRBV27 combines with J gene TRBJ1-2, with 7 bases fitting TRBD1. The CDR3 length is 12 residues. Germline V gene data show CDR1 as MNHEY and CDR2 as SMNVEV (reference sequence). The CDR3 is CACSFPGGGYTF. DNA for the CDR3: TGTGCCTGCAGTTTTCCAGGGGGGGGCTACACCTTC.

This clonotype was observed a few times. CDR3 region: CASGLTLTDTQYF. DNA of the CDR3: TGTGCTAGTGGTTTGACTCTCACGGATACGCAGTATTTT. The gene calls are TRBV12-5 and TRBJ2-3; no firm D call. The CDR3 is made up of 13 amino acids. Germline CDR1 is LGHNT and CDR2 is FRNRAP. Trimming removed 2 bases at V and 6 bases at J, with 9 bases between. The full variable domain, its missing parts supplied by reference TRBV12-5 and TRBJ2-3, is DARVTQTPRHKVTEMGQEVTMRCQPILGHNTVFWYRQTMMQGLELLAYFRNRAPLDDSGMPKDRFSAEMPDATLATLKIQPSEPRDSAVYFCASGLTLTDTQYFGPGTRLTVL.

The chain recombines TRBV29-1 with TRBJ1-1; 8 bases agree with TRBD1. The CDR3 totals 13 residues. After removal of 6 bases from V and 7 bases from J, the junction contained 10 bases not matched to a gene. CDR1 and CDR2 from the germline V gene are SQVTM and ANQGSEA. The CDR3 is CSVGQGLTVEAFF. CDR3 coding DNA: TGCAGCGTCGGACAGGGCCTTACCGTTGAAGCTTTCTTT.

The chain recombines TRBV28 with TRBJ2-1; D uncertain. Trimming removed 3 bases from V and 3 bases from J, with 3 bases in between. The CDR3 extends over 12 amino acids. Germline CDR1 reads MDHEN; CDR2 reads SYDVKM. The CDR3 protein is CASSFDYNEQFF. For the CDR3, the DNA is TGTGCCAGCAGTTTTGACTACAATGAGCAGTTCTTC.

This chain links TRBV7-2 with TRBJ2-5; D gene uncertain. Deletions cut 2 bases from V and 7 bases from J, with 17 bases between. Germline loops: CDR1 SGHTA, CDR2 FQGNSA. The CDR3 totals 15 residues. CDR3 sequence reads: CASSLRQLTRWTQYF. CDR3 nucleotide sequence: TGTGCCAGCAGCTTACGGCAATTGACCCGATGGACCCAGTACTTC.

The chain employs TRBV12-3 or TRBV12-4 and TRBJ1-6; a weak D match, TRBD1 (6 bases). The CDR3 sequence is 16 residues long. Trimming pared 2 bases from V and 5 bases from J, leaving 13 bases between. This CDR3 is CASSLRPGANNSPLHF. DNA for the CDR3: TGTGCCAGCAGTTTAAGGCCAGGGGCAAATAATTCACCCCTCCACTTT.

Here the CDR3 reads CASSLAGSGEETQYF. The CDR3 DNA is TGCGCCAGCAGCTTGGCGGGGAGCGGGGAGGAGACCCAGTACTTC. This chain joins TRBV5-1 and TRBJ2-5, with 7 positions matching TRBD2. Trimming cost V 0 bases and J 5 bases; bases outside gene matches: 7. The CDR3 totals 15 residues. Germline V lookup: CDR1 SGHRS, CDR2 YFSETQ.

This clonotype was seen a few times. The chain carries TRBV5-1 and TRBJ2-5, with D tentatively TRBD2 (6 bases). V gave up 0 bases and J gave up 7 bases, with 13 bases separating them. Germline CDR1 SGHRS, CDR2 YFSETQ. CDR3 length equals 14 residues. Here the CDR3 reads CASSLEGTGGTQYF. The DNA for the CDR3 is TGCGCCAGCAGCTTGGAAGGGACCGGGGGGACCCAGTACTTC.

This chain joins TRBV9 and TRBJ2-5; D perhaps matches TRBD2 (7 bases). The end of the DNA is better explained by TRBJ2-7, so the J call may be wrong. Germline CDR1 reads SGDLS; CDR2 reads YYNGEE. The CDR3 covers 13 residues. The CDR3 DNA reads as TGTGCCAGCAGGGGGGGGGCGTCCTACGAGCAGTACTTC. Protein sequence: CASRGGASYEQYF.

This clonotype turned up a few times. This sequence joins TRBV12-3 or TRBV12-4 and TRBJ1-5; possible D gene TRBD1, 6 bases. V shed 2 bases and J shed 8 bases, with 13 bases lying between them. This CDR3 has 14 amino acids. The CDR3 sequence is CASSLLGGDEPQHF. In nucleotides, the CDR3 is TGTGCCAGCAGTTTATTGGGGGGCGACGAGCCCCAGCATTTT.

V and J are TRBV30 and TRBJ2-5, with a tentative D call TRBD1 (6 bases). CDR3 size: 13 residues. Trimming shortened V by 5 bases and J by 4 bases, and 14 bases separated the two germline ends. Germline V lookup: CDR1 GTSNPN, CDR2 SVGIG (reference sequence). CDR3 coding DNA: TGTGCCTGGGGTACAGGGCCCTCAGAGACCCAGTACTTC. Translated, it gives CAWGTGPSETQYF.